The 14 T cell receptor beta chains presented below share a single source sample, sequenced in a study of T cell responses to AZD1222 COVID-19 vaccine. Sequenced by immunoSEQ multiplex PCR; TCRdb stores in-frame clones only, minus some. Of 150,000 to 200,000 clones listed, about 92% are singletons. This specimen was peripheral blood, taken on day 0 of AZD1222 vaccination. These receptors originate from an adult in good health.

The chain has TRBV12-5 and TRBJ2-7; the D gene is possibly TRBD1 (5 bases). The V gene lost 6 bases and the J gene lost 7 bases, with 19 bases spanning the gap. This CDR3 comprises 14 residues. Germline CDR1 and CDR2: LGHNT and FRNRAP. The CDR3 sequence is CASGLGPQAGEQYF. CDR3 sequence (DNA): TGTGCTAGTGGCCTAGGACCGCAAGCAGGGGAGCAGTACTTC.

This chain links TRBV29-1 with TRBJ2-5; D is unclear. V dropped 4 bases and J dropped 4 bases, with 13 bases sitting between them. CDR3 length: 13 residues. Germline values: CDR1 SQVTM, CDR2 ANQGSEA. CDR3 amino acids: CSVGLKLIETQYF. DNA for the CDR3: TGCAGCGTTGGCCTCAAGTTGATAGAGACCCAGTACTTC.

The rearrangement uses TRBV6-5 and TRBJ2-1; the match to TRBD2 covers 9 bases. This CDR3 spans 14 amino acids. Germline V gene lookup returns CDR1 MNHEY and CDR2 SVGAGI. V was pared by 2 bases and J by 12 bases, with 8 bases of the junction left unmatched. Here the CDR3 reads CASSYRGSAGGQFF. For the CDR3, the DNA is TGTGCCAGCAGTTACCGTGGGTCAGCGGGAGGGCAGTTCTTC.

V and J are TRBV7-9 and TRBJ1-2, with TRBD1 as a possible D gene (6 bases). V lost 1 base and J lost 8, with 8 bases in between. The CDR3 spans 12 residues. Germline loops: CDR1 SEHNR, CDR2 FQNEAQ (reference sequence). The CDR3 sequence: CASSLDREGYTF. In DNA, the CDR3 is TGTGCCAGCAGCTTAGACAGGGAAGGCTACACCTTC.

The chain couples TRBV6-5 to TRBJ2-3; TRBD2 matches at 11 bases. V lost 6 bases to trimming and J lost 6 bases; unmatched junction nucleotides: 5. CDR1 and CDR2 from the germline V gene are MNHEY and SVGAGI. The CDR3 has 14 residues. CDR3 nucleotides: TGTGCCAGCAGGGCGACTAGCGGGGACGATACGCAGTATTTT. As protein: CASRATSGDDTQYF.

CDR3 sequence: CASSVESNEKLFF. The CDR3 region has the DNA TGTGCCAGCAGCGTAGAGAGTAATGAAAAACTGTTTTTT. The chain uses TRBV9 and TRBJ1-4, with D unclear. The V gene lost 0 bases and the J gene lost 4 bases, with 4 bases spanning the gap. There are 13 residues in the CDR3. CDR1 is SGDLS, CDR2 YYNGEE, per germline.

As concerns this clone: The same CDR3 can be traced to other DNA sequences in this sample. This chain connects TRBV24-1 to TRBJ2-3; the match to TRBD1 covers 7 bases. Losses at the gene ends were 4 bases for V and 2 bases for J; bases not matched to a gene: 8. The germline CDR1 and CDR2 sequences are KGHDR and SFDVKD. The CDR3 covers 16 residues. The CDR3 region has the DNA TGTGCCACCAGTGACGGTTCAGGGGGTCTCACAGATACGCAGTATTTT. Translating it yields CATSDGSGGLTDTQYF.

This clone has only one observation. The V gene is TRBV5-1, the J gene TRBJ1-1; 7 nucleotides align to TRBD1. In germline, CDR1 is SGHRS, CDR2 YFSETQ. The V and J ends lost 0 bases and 4 bases, in that order; junction bases with no gene match: 3. The length of the CDR3 is 14 residues. CDR3 DNA sequence: TGCGCCAGCAGCTTGGGTTCAGGGGGCACTGAAGCTTTCTTT. Residues: CASSLGSGGTEAFF.

J is TRBJ2-3 and V is TRBV4-1, with a weak D call TRBD2 (5 bases). The CDR3 runs to 19 residues. The germline V and J ends were trimmed by 1 base and 0 bases, with 20 bases remaining between them. The V gene's germline CDR1 is MGHRA and CDR2 YSYEKL. The chain's CDR3 is CASSQVVVRGLGSTDTQYF. The CDR3 DNA follows: TGCGCCAGCAGCCAAGTCGTAGTTCGCGGGTTAGGTAGCACAGATACGCAGTATTTT.

J is TRBJ1-6 and V is TRBV18; no clear D. This CDR3 region has 15 residues. Germline V gene data show CDR1 as KGHSH and CDR2 as LQKENI. V was clipped by 1 base and J by 9 bases, with 13 bases between them. In nucleotides, the CDR3 is TGTGCCAGCTCACCACGATCCCCCCCTCTTTCACCCCTCCACTTT. Translated, it gives CASSPRSPPLSPLHF.

V and J are TRBV7-8 and TRBJ1-2, with 11 bases matching TRBD1. The ends lost 4 bases at V and 8 bases at J; junction bases unmatched: 3. Germline V CDR1 and CDR2: SGHVS, FQNEAQ. The CDR3 covers 13 residues. The CDR3, as DNA: TGTGCCAGCAGCTCTAGGACAGGGGGCGGCTACACCTTC. Amino acid sequence: CASSSRTGGGYTF.

The chain uses TRBV2 and TRBJ1-1; a possible D gene is TRBD1 (5 bases). Deletions cut 2 bases from V and 1 base from J, with 8 bases between. Per germline, CDR1 SNHLY and CDR2 FYNNEI. This CDR3 has 14 amino acids. CDR3 in DNA: TGTGCCAGCAGTGAAATGGGGACGAACACTGAAGCTTTCTTT. Residues: CASSEMGTNTEAFF.

This chain connects TRBV4-3 to TRBJ1-1, with 8 bases fitting TRBD1. The length of the CDR3 is 16 residues. V lost 0 bases to trimming and J lost 9 bases; unmatched junction nucleotides: 12. CDR1 is LGHNA, CDR2 YSLEER, per germline. In DNA, the CDR3 is TGCGCCAGCAGCCAAGATGAGGGCAGGGGGCGCGGTAAAGCTTTCTTT. Encoded protein: CASSQDEGRGRGKAFF.

This rearrangement joins TRBV7-2 to TRBJ2-1; D not resolved. The CDR3 is 13 amino acids. Per the germline V gene, CDR1 is SGHTA and CDR2 is FQGNSA. The V end lost 5 bases, the J end lost 1 base, and 6 bases lay between the germline ends. In nucleotides, the CDR3 is TGTGCCAGCAGCCCACGGTCCTACAATGAGCAGTTCTTC. This encodes CASSPRSYNEQFF.